These 12 T cell receptor beta chains originate from one sample sequenced in a study of blood T cell repertoires in COVID-19. Profiled with immunoSEQ multiplex PCR; TCRdb holds only in-frame clones, not every one. The data contain some 340,000 clones, approximately 87% of them singletons. The sample comprised PBMCs or T cells enriched from blood (not recorded which). Receptors originate from a woman aged 25 to 39 who had recovered from COVID-19.

J is TRBJ2-3 and V is TRBV5-4; TRBD2 matches 8 bases. The CDR3 runs 16 residues. Germline V gene sequence: CDR1 SGHNT, CDR2 YYREEE (reference sequence). V shed 2 bases, J shed 2 bases, and the junction held 7 bases outside the gene matches. For the CDR3, the DNA is TGTGCCAGCAGCTTAATCCGGGGGGGCCCCACAGATACGCAGTATTTT. It codes for CASSLIRGGPTDTQYF. The entire variable domain, with the rest obtained from reference TRBV5-4 and TRBJ2-3, is as follows: ETGVTQSPTHLIKTRGQQVTLRCSSQSGHNTVSWYQQALGQGPQFIFQYYREEENGRGNFPPRFSGLQFPNYSSELNVNALELDDSALYLCASSLIRGGPTDTQYFGPGTRLTVL.

This chain connects TRBV7-9 to TRBJ1-2; D might be TRBD1 (6 bases). This CDR3 is built from 13 residues. Trimming removed 3 bases from V and 8 bases from J, with 13 bases in between. The germline V gene has CDR1 SEHNR and CDR2 FQNEAQ (reference sequence). The CDR3: CASSLSGAGGYTF. Here the CDR3 DNA reads TGTGCCAGCAGCTTGTCAGGGGCTGGGGGCTACACCTTC.

The rearrangement joins TRBV7-2 to TRBJ2-3; 9 nucleotides line up with TRBD1. With V trimmed by 1 base and J by 3 bases, 5 bases remained unmatched. Germline CDR1 reads SGHTA; CDR2 reads FQGNSA. The CDR3 extends over 16 amino acids. CDR3 nucleotide sequence: TGTGCCAGCAGCTTAGTCGGGACAGGGTTAACAGATACGCAGTATTTT. Protein product: CASSLVGTGLTDTQYF.

This chain joins TRBV7-9 and TRBJ2-5, with a possible D match to TRBD1 (7 bases). Trimming removed 6 bases from V and 4 bases from J, with 18 bases in between. The CDR3 runs 15 residues. CDR1 and CDR2 from the germline V gene are SEHNR and FQNEAQ (reference sequence). The CDR3 nucleotides are TGTGCCAGCAGTCCCCAGGGGGGAGCCGGAGAGACCCAGTACTTC. It is translated as CASSPQGGAGETQYF.

V gene TRBV27 combines with J gene TRBJ1-2; the match to TRBD1 covers 8 bases. Germline assignment: CDR1 MNHEY and CDR2 SMNVEV (reference sequence). The CDR3 loop spans 14 amino acids. With V trimmed by 6 bases and J by 7 bases, 10 bases remained unmatched. The CDR3 nucleotides are TGTGCCAGCAGCAGGGGGCCGGCCCCCTTTGGCTACACCTTC. Its protein product is CASSRGPAPFGYTF.

The CDR3 sequence is CASSRPGAYEQYF. The DNA of the CDR3 is TGTGCCAGCAGCCGCCCGGGGGCCTACGAGCAGTACTTC. J is TRBJ2-7 and V is TRBV4-2; tentatively, D is TRBD2 (6 bases). The CDR3 extends over 13 amino acids. V was trimmed by 4 bases and J by 2 bases, leaving 9 bases between them. Germline CDR1 reads LGHNA; CDR2 reads YNFKEQ.

V and J are TRBV19 and TRBJ1-5; perhaps TRBD1 as D (5 bases). The CDR3 is 13 residues long. V was clipped by 6 bases and J by 5 bases, with 11 bases between them. Germline CDR1 reads LNHDA; CDR2 reads SQIVND (reference sequence). In DNA form, the CDR3 reads TGTGCCAGTAGGGGGGGGTCCGATCAGCCCCAGCATTTT. Protein: CASRGGSDQPQHF.

The chain is built from TRBV28 and TRBJ1-2; D gene ambiguous. The V end lost 2 bases, the J end lost 8 bases, and 9 bases lay between the germline ends. Looked up from germline, CDR1 is MDHEN and CDR2 is SYDVKM. The CDR3 consists of 12 residues. The CDR3 nucleotides read TGTGCCAGCAGTTTAGCCGCGCACGGCTACACCTTC. It translates to CASSLAAHGYTF.

CDR3 bases: TGTGCCTGGAGTGCGGGGACCGGGACAGGGGGCACTGGGGCCAACGTCCTGACTTTC. Protein sequence: CAWSAGTGTGGTGANVLTF. This rearrangement joins TRBV30 to TRBJ2-6; TRBD1 aligns across 12 bases. Germline V gene sequence: CDR1 GTSNPN, CDR2 SVGIG (reference sequence). After removal of 1 base from V and 2 bases from J, the junction contained 9 bases not matched to a gene. This CDR3 spans 19 amino acids.

V is TRBV9 and J is TRBJ1-4, with D unclear. V was clipped by 4 bases and J by 2 bases, with 15 bases between them. The length of the CDR3 is 16 residues. CDR1 is SGDLS, CDR2 YYNGEE, per germline. The CDR3 nucleotides are TGTGCCAGCAGCCCACGTGCGAGGGTTACTAATGAAAAACTGTTTTTT. Protein: CASSPRARVTNEKLFF.

The CDR3 loop is CASREMGTQYF. The CDR3 nucleotides read TGTGCCAGCAGGGAGATGGGGACCCAGTACTTC. The chain carries TRBV6-5 and TRBJ2-5; D is undetermined. This CDR3 has 11 residues. The V end was cut by 6 bases, the J end by 7 bases, with 9 bases between. The germline V gene encodes CDR1 MNHEY and CDR2 SVGAGI.

The chain has TRBV19 and TRBJ2-1, with a possible D match to TRBD2 (7 bases). V was pared by 1 base and J by 0 bases, with 13 bases between. The length of the CDR3 is 17 residues. Germline lookup yields CDR1 LNHDA and CDR2 SQIVND (reference sequence). The CDR3 DNA sequence: TGTGCCAGTAGTATAGGAGGGGGGGCCATCTCCTACAATGAGCAGTTCTTC. Protein sequence: CASSIGGGAISYNEQFF.